The entry that follows covers one TCR beta chain sequence. Its antigen is unknown. V dropped 5 bases and J dropped 9; count of bases not matched to a gene: 4. This CDR3 spans 14 amino acids. Germline CDR1 LNHDA, CDR2 SQIVND (reference sequence). The data were produced by immunoSEQ multiplex PCR, yet TCRdb's version contains in-frame clones alone and is incomplete. Of roughly 34,000 clones listed, about four fifths are singletons. The entry originates in a study of a mutant IDH1 vaccine in newly diagnosed glioma. For the study at large: Patients were started on vaccination 4-6 weeks after radiotherapy alone, or with temozolomide cycles.

The time point was: week 5, during vaccination. In every dose of vaccine, 300 ug of mutant IDH1 20-mer peptide was given alongside topical imiquimod. Each astrocytoma in the donors was new, WHO grade 3 or 4, IDH1-mutant and ATRX-lost. Findings of the study overall: Of the patients, less than 95% had vaccine-induced immune responses.

The chain carries TRBV19 and TRBJ1-6; TRBD1 aligns across 10 bases. The clonotype originates from a man aged 50 to 59 with glioma. The sample was PBMCs, taken from a glioma patient whose treatment included an IDH1 peptide vaccine. CDR3 coding DNA: TGTGCCAGTAGTGCCGGACAGGGGGGTTCACCCCTCCACTTT. Protein sequence: CASSAGQGGSPLHF.